A selection of T cell receptor beta chains follows, all from one sample in a study of Graves' ophthalmopathy and Graves' hyperthyroidism. Each CDR3 protein is one row after TCRdb ran MiXCR on the multiplex PCR reads. Among some 750,000 distinct CDR3 sequences listed, approximately 40% were seen once. The sequencing sample was made of peripheral blood. Receptor source: an adult man with Graves' ophthalmopathy. The CDR3 runs from the conserved cysteine through the conserved F or W. The order of the fields is clone size, J gene, V gene, D gene, CDR3 DNA, CDR3 protein. D genes are given only for firm matches. Some rows mark clone size as missing; the rest say once, few, many or name a class of expanded clone.

clone_size: NA; j_call: TRBJ1-5; v_call: TRBV19; d_call: NA; cdr3_nt: TGTGCCTGGAGTGCGTCTCGTAAGATCAGCCCCCAGCATTTT; cdr3_aa: CAWSASRKISPQHF
clone_size: NA; j_call: TRBJ2-5; v_call: TRBV19; d_call: TRBD2; cdr3_nt: TGTGCCATCAGACCCCCAACTAGCGTGCAAGAGACCCAGTACTTC; cdr3_aa: CAIRPPTSVQETQYF
clone_size: few; j_call: TRBJ2-7; v_call: TRBV2; d_call: TRBD2; cdr3_nt: TGTGCCAGCAGTTTAGGCGGGGGGCGCATCTACGAGCAGTACTTC; cdr3_aa: CASSLGGGRIYEQYF
clone_size: NA; j_call: TRBJ2-5; v_call: TRBV19; d_call: NA; cdr3_nt: TGTGCCAGTAGTACAGGACAACGGGAGACCCAGTACTTC; cdr3_aa: CASSTGQRETQYF
clone_size: NA; j_call: TRBJ1-5; v_call: TRBV20-1; d_call: TRBD1; cdr3_nt: TGCAGTGCTAGAGATCTAACAGGGGGCATCTTCCAGCCCCAGCATTTT; cdr3_aa: CSARDLTGGIFQPQHF
clone_size: NA; j_call: TRBJ1-2; v_call: TRBV29-1; d_call: TRBD1; cdr3_nt: TGCAGCGCCGTCCGGGACAGCCTTAACTATGGCTACACCTTC; cdr3_aa: CSAVRDSLNYGYTF
clone_size: few; j_call: TRBJ2-6; v_call: TRBV2; d_call: NA; cdr3_nt: TGTGCCAGCATTTTTAGTCGTCTTGCCCACACTGGGGCCAACGTCCTGACTTTC; cdr3_aa: CASIFSRLAHTGANVLTF
clone_size: few; j_call: TRBJ1-5; v_call: TRBV7-9; d_call: NA; cdr3_nt: TGTGCCAGCAGCTTGCCCGAGGGAGTAAGGCAGCCCCAGCATTTT; cdr3_aa: CASSLPEGVRQPQHF
clone_size: few; j_call: TRBJ2-7; v_call: TRBV19; d_call: TRBD1; cdr3_nt: TGTGCCAGTAGTATTGCCGGACAGGGCTACGAGCAGTACTTC; cdr3_aa: CASSIAGQGYEQYF
clone_size: NA; j_call: TRBJ2-5; v_call: TRBV2; d_call: TRBD2; cdr3_nt: TGTGCCAGCAGTCAGACTAGCGGCGGGACCCAGTACTTC; cdr3_aa: CASSQTSGGTQYF
clone_size: few; j_call: TRBJ2-5; v_call: TRBV2; d_call: NA; cdr3_nt: TGTGCCAGCAGTGAAGGTGTAGGGGTTCCGGACCAAGAGACCCAGTACTTC; cdr3_aa: CASSEGVGVPDQETQYF
clone_size: NA; j_call: TRBJ2-5; v_call: TRBV29-1; d_call: TRBD2; cdr3_nt: TGCAGCGTTGTGGGACTAGCGGGAGGGTCTGCCGAGACCCAGTACTTC; cdr3_aa: CSVVGLAGGSAETQYF
clone_size: many; j_call: TRBJ1-6; v_call: TRBV7-9; d_call: TRBD1; cdr3_nt: TGTGCCAGCAGCTCCGGGACAGGGGGTTCACCCCTCCACTTT; cdr3_aa: CASSSGTGGSPLHF
clone_size: NA; j_call: TRBJ1-3; v_call: TRBV4-3; d_call: TRBD1; cdr3_nt: TGCGCCAGCAGCCAAGGAACCGGGACAGGGAACACCATATATTTT; cdr3_aa: CASSQGTGTGNTIYF
clone_size: few; j_call: TRBJ1-1; v_call: TRBV20-1; d_call: NA; cdr3_nt: TGCAGTGCTAGAGATTGGCGCAGGGGGAACACTGAAGCTTTCTTT; cdr3_aa: CSARDWRRGNTEAFF
clone_size: NA; j_call: TRBJ1-2; v_call: TRBV29-1; d_call: NA; cdr3_nt: TGCAGCGTTGATGGGGTGGATGGCTACACCTTC; cdr3_aa: CSVDGVDGYTF
clone_size: few; j_call: TRBJ2-5; v_call: TRBV9; d_call: NA; cdr3_nt: TGTGCCAGCAGCCCCGGAGGGGGGAAAGGCCAAGAGACCCAGTACTTC; cdr3_aa: CASSPGGGKGQETQYF
clone_size: few; j_call: TRBJ2-7; v_call: TRBV25-1; d_call: NA; cdr3_nt: TGTGCCAGCAGTGATTTAACCACCGGGGGCTACGAGCAGTACTTC; cdr3_aa: CASSDLTTGGYEQYF
clone_size: NA; j_call: TRBJ2-6; v_call: TRBV10-3; d_call: NA; cdr3_nt: TGTGCCATCGCTTCAGGGGCCGACTCTGGGGCCAACGTCCTGACTTTC; cdr3_aa: CAIASGADSGANVLTF
clone_size: NA; j_call: TRBJ1-3; v_call: TRBV7-9; d_call: TRBD1; cdr3_nt: TGTGCCAGCAGCGTGACAGGGGCTGGTGGAAACACCATATATTTT; cdr3_aa: CASSVTGAGGNTIYF
clone_size: NA; j_call: TRBJ2-5; v_call: TRBV7-2; d_call: NA; cdr3_nt: TGTGCCAGCAGCCGTCGGTCATACCAAGAGACCCAGTACTTC; cdr3_aa: CASSRRSYQETQYF
clone_size: many; j_call: TRBJ1-1; v_call: TRBV12-3/TRBV12-4; d_call: NA; cdr3_nt: TGTGCCAGCAGTTTCCGGAACACTGAAGCTTTCTTT; cdr3_aa: CASSFRNTEAFF
clone_size: NA; j_call: TRBJ2-3; v_call: TRBV7-9; d_call: TRBD1; cdr3_nt: TGTGCCAGCAGCTTAAAAAACCCGACAGGGGGTTACACAGATACGCAGTATTTT; cdr3_aa: CASSLKNPTGGYTDTQYF
clone_size: many; j_call: TRBJ1-4; v_call: TRBV7-8; d_call: NA; cdr3_nt: TGTGCCAGCAGCTTAGAAGGGAGAGCAACTAATGAAAAACTGTTTTTT; cdr3_aa: CASSLEGRATNEKLFF
clone_size: NA; j_call: TRBJ2-7; v_call: TRBV7-9; d_call: TRBD1; cdr3_nt: TGTGCCAGCAGCCCGACAGGGGGAGATTTTTACTACGAGCAGTACTTC; cdr3_aa: CASSPTGGDFYYEQYF
clone_size: many; j_call: TRBJ2-5; v_call: TRBV2; d_call: NA; cdr3_nt: TGTGCCAGCAGCCGGGGGAGCGGACACTCTGGGACCCAGTACTTC; cdr3_aa: CASSRGSGHSGTQYF
clone_size: many; j_call: TRBJ1-4; v_call: TRBV10-3; d_call: TRBD1; cdr3_nt: TGTGCCATCAGTGGGACAGGGGTCCTGGGTGAAAAACTGTTTTTT; cdr3_aa: CAISGTGVLGEKLFF
clone_size: NA; j_call: TRBJ2-2; v_call: TRBV4-3; d_call: TRBD1; cdr3_nt: TGCGCCAGCAGCCAAGAGACAGGGGGCTGGGCCGGGGAGCTGTTTTTT; cdr3_aa: CASSQETGGWAGELFF
clone_size: NA; j_call: TRBJ1-2; v_call: TRBV25-1; d_call: NA; cdr3_nt: TGTGCCAGCAGTGGGGCTTACCATGGCTACACCTTC; cdr3_aa: CASSGAYHGYTF
clone_size: few; j_call: TRBJ1-6; v_call: TRBV20-1; d_call: NA; cdr3_nt: TGCAGTGCCGAGACAGCCCGCACCTATAATTCACCCCTCCACTTT; cdr3_aa: CSAETARTYNSPLHF
clone_size: few; j_call: TRBJ1-3; v_call: TRBV7-2; d_call: NA; cdr3_nt: TGTGCCAGCAGCTCGGGACACCAGCTCTCTGGAAACACCATATATTTT; cdr3_aa: CASSSGHQLSGNTIYF
clone_size: many; j_call: TRBJ2-5; v_call: TRBV7-9; d_call: NA; cdr3_nt: TGTGCCAGCAGCTTAGTAGGGGGAGAGACCCAGTACTTC; cdr3_aa: CASSLVGGETQYF
clone_size: few; j_call: TRBJ1-2; v_call: TRBV4-3; d_call: NA; cdr3_nt: TGCGCCAGCAGCGGTAAATCTAACTATGGCTACACCTTC; cdr3_aa: CASSGKSNYGYTF
clone_size: NA; j_call: TRBJ2-5; v_call: TRBV7-9; d_call: NA; cdr3_nt: TGTGCCAGCAGCTTAGCGGGGGGAGAACAAGAGACCCAGTACTTC; cdr3_aa: CASSLAGGEQETQYF
clone_size: few; j_call: TRBJ2-7; v_call: TRBV11-2; d_call: TRBD1; cdr3_nt: TGTGCCAGCAGCGGGTCGACAGGGTGGTACGAGCAGTACTTC; cdr3_aa: CASSGSTGWYEQYF
clone_size: NA; j_call: TRBJ2-7; v_call: TRBV7-6; d_call: NA; cdr3_nt: TGTGCCAGCAGCACAGGGGCCGGGGGCGAGCAGTACTTC; cdr3_aa: CASSTGAGGEQYF
clone_size: NA; j_call: TRBJ1-5; v_call: TRBV10-3; d_call: TRBD1; cdr3_nt: TGTGCCATCAGTGAGTGGACAGGCCAGGGAAAGAACGAGCATTTT; cdr3_aa: CAISEWTGQGKNEHF
clone_size: few; j_call: TRBJ2-6; v_call: TRBV24-1; d_call: NA; cdr3_nt: TGTGCCAGCAGTTTCCGCATGCACTCTGGGGCCAACGTCCTGACTTTC; cdr3_aa: CASSFRMHSGANVLTF
clone_size: many; j_call: TRBJ2-7; v_call: TRBV25-1; d_call: NA; cdr3_nt: TGTGCCAGCACATTAGGCAGCTCCTACGAGCAGTACTTC; cdr3_aa: CASTLGSSYEQYF
clone_size: few; j_call: TRBJ2-2; v_call: TRBV7-9; d_call: NA; cdr3_nt: TGTGCCAGCAGCCTGACGACAAGCACCGGGGAGCTGTTTTTT; cdr3_aa: CASSLTTSTGELFF
clone_size: NA; j_call: TRBJ1-1; v_call: TRBV6-6; d_call: NA; cdr3_nt: TGTGCCAGCAGTTACCTCGCACAGGATAACACTGAAGCTTTCTTT; cdr3_aa: CASSYLAQDNTEAFF
clone_size: few; j_call: TRBJ2-7; v_call: TRBV6-5; d_call: NA; cdr3_nt: TGTGCCAGCAGTACCGGCTTGGACGAGCAGTACTTC; cdr3_aa: CASSTGLDEQYF
clone_size: NA; j_call: TRBJ1-2; v_call: TRBV29-1; d_call: NA; cdr3_nt: TGCAGCAGCTTAGAGGACTATGGCTACACCTTC; cdr3_aa: CSSLEDYGYTF
clone_size: once; j_call: TRBJ1-2; v_call: TRBV2; d_call: TRBD1; cdr3_nt: TGTGCCAGCAGTGCCGGGACAGGGAGCCACTACACCTTC; cdr3_aa: CASSAGTGSHYTF
clone_size: few; j_call: TRBJ1-6; v_call: TRBV20-1; d_call: NA; cdr3_nt: TGCAGTGCTAGGTTGTCCGGGTATAATTCACCCCTCCACTTT; cdr3_aa: CSARLSGYNSPLHF
clone_size: NA; j_call: TRBJ2-5; v_call: TRBV11-1; d_call: NA; cdr3_nt: TGTGCCAGCAGCCTCCATCCGGGGGGCGAAGAAACCCAGTACTTC; cdr3_aa: CASSLHPGGEETQYF
clone_size: NA; j_call: TRBJ1-4; v_call: TRBV14; d_call: NA; cdr3_nt: TGTGCCAGCACCGCTTCCAGGGAGGCTGGAAAACTGTTTTTT; cdr3_aa: CASTASREAGKLFF
clone_size: few; j_call: TRBJ2-2; v_call: TRBV6-6; d_call: NA; cdr3_nt: TGTGCCAGCAGGCCGGGGCCCACCGGGGAGCTGTTTTTT; cdr3_aa: CASRPGPTGELFF
clone_size: NA; j_call: TRBJ2-5; v_call: TRBV29-1; d_call: TRBD1; cdr3_nt: TGCAGCGCTGGGACAGGGGGCGCGAGGACCCAGTACTTC; cdr3_aa: CSAGTGGARTQYF
clone_size: NA; j_call: TRBJ2-7; v_call: TRBV7-9; d_call: TRBD2; cdr3_nt: TGTGCCAGCAGCTCCCACTTGACTAGCGGGGCCATACCAAGCTCCTACGAGCAGTACTTC; cdr3_aa: CASSSHLTSGAIPSSYEQYF
clone_size: once; j_call: TRBJ1-2; v_call: TRBV29-1; d_call: NA; cdr3_nt: TGCAGCGTTGAAGATCCGGGACGGCAGTCCGGACGGGGCTACACCTTC; cdr3_aa: CSVEDPGRQSGRGYTF
clone_size: NA; j_call: TRBJ1-5; v_call: TRBV19; d_call: TRBD1; cdr3_nt: TGTGCCAGTAGACAAGACCCCAGGGACAGGGGGCTTAGCAATCAGCCCCAGCATTTT; cdr3_aa: CASRQDPRDRGLSNQPQHF
clone_size: few; j_call: TRBJ1-1; v_call: TRBV2; d_call: NA; cdr3_nt: TGTGCCAGCAGTTCGACGTGGGGTGGTGAAGCTTTCTTT; cdr3_aa: CASSSTWGGEAFF